This paragraph reports one T cell receptor (beta chain). This clonotype was detected only a few times. This receptor's antigen is unknown. Qualities for individual bases were not recorded, and no much larger clone is one base off. This entry belongs to a study of identical twins (dated by TCRdb to the mid-2010s). About the investigation overall: To test whether fetal clonotypes persist, this study deep-sequenced TCR alpha and beta repertoires from monozygotic twins, from unrelated adults of various ages, and from cord blood. Replicate twin experiments were performed at different times using different library preparation protocols to rule out contamination. Here is what the overall study found, with its caveats: A weaker excess of twin sharing was found in beta out-of-frame sequences because the signal-to-noise ratio was lowered by fewer shared sequences. Zero-insertion analyses could be partly confounded by invariant T cells such as MAIT and iNKT, although diverse VJ usage argued against such confounding for most clonotypes. Abundant cord blood beta clonotypes had fewer insertions, young adult naive repertoires showed a similar but weaker trend, and memory repertoires showed no such trend. Compared with coincidental sharing between unrelated individuals, an excess of low generation-probability sequences was observed among out-of-frame TCR alpha sequences shared between twins. Because the same donors could not be followed over many years, the conclusions relied on cross-sectional statistical analysis. Out-of-frame TCR alpha sharing in monozygotic twins was systematically underestimated by recombination models, whereas sharing between unrelated individuals was in agreement with the recombination models.

The library was built by means of 5' RACE. Instrument on record: Illumina HiSeq 2000. Template switching added a universal primer binding site, and the final cDNA carried a unique molecular identifier that allowed TCR cDNA molecules to be counted accurately. Specific primers in the conserved constant-segment region were used to synthesize first-strand cDNA for TCR alpha and beta chains. To control for contamination, every cDNA library was double barcoded, receiving both a SMART-Mk sample barcode and Illumina barcodes. TruSeq adapter sequences and Illumina sample barcodes were added in two successive PCR steps. The Illumina HiSeq platform was used with custom primers to sequence TCR alpha and beta cDNA libraries. As for the original processing: MiGEC processed the raw reads to extract unique molecular identifiers, while MiXCR was used to determine the CDR3 positions. Recombination models were inferred per individual with the repgenHMM and IGoR tools using an EM algorithm. The tcR package in R was used for shared clonotype analysis, with sharing normalized by the product of cloneset sizes. Out-of-frame nonproductive sequences were analyzed to study raw recombination free of thymic and clonal selection effects. TCRdb redid the processing of the public reads, applying fastp at Q25 and MiXCR, and retained in-frame beta chains. For every CDR3 protein sequence, its rows merge into one entry that carries the most common genes and DNA. The V and J calls, along with clone size, are taken from TCRdb and not from the paper's own processing. In this sample the table shows roughly 220,000 distinct CDR3 sequences, 5% to 7% of which occur a single time. The ten largest clonotypes hold approximately 14% of the sample.

Only healthy Caucasian donors were included. The twin cohort consisted of three pairs of female monozygotic twins, all aged about 18 to 29 years. CD4+ and CD8+ T cell populations were isolated with positive isolation kits from Invitrogen. From the cysteine through the phenylalanine, the CDR3 covers 13 amino acids. The retained sequence is limited to the CDR3, 39 bases, with the frame set at the first base. The germline V gene (reference sequence) yields DFQATT for CDR1 and SNEGSKA for CDR2. V lost 6 bases and J lost 4 bases, and the count of bases not matched to a germline gene is 8. These same records also appear under a second study, on T cells expressing NK-cell markers. The other study reports the following: TCR beta-chain repertoires were profiled in sorted CD3+CD56+NKG2C+, CD3+CD56+NKG2C- and CD3+CD56-NKG2C+ T-cell subsets from about 8 donors. Of the eight sequenced donors, seven were found to be HCMV-seropositive and one was found to be HCMV-seronegative. In several experiments an anti-gammadeltaTCR antibody was added to restrict sorting to alphabetaTCR-expressing T cells. For over five donors, the dominant CD3+CD56+NKG2C+ clonotypes were among the top 10 CD8+ clonotypes and accounted for about 1.0-7.5% of CD8+ T cells. Those dominant clonotypes were again the most abundant among CD3+CD56-NKG2C+ cells in several donors, at roughly 25-65%. It remained unclear whether the expanded NKG2C-expressing T cell clones were specific for HCMV antigens. Randomly selected healthy volunteers, three men and five women, were used as the eight sequenced donors. A commercial ELISA kit detecting HCMV-specific IgG in serum was used to determine HCMV serostatus. Reads were demultiplexed and grouped by UMI with MIGEC, and clonotypes were assembled and quantified with MiTCR. To exclude erroneous sequences, only TCR cDNA sequences supported by at least two reads were retained. The tcR package was used for downstream repertoire analysis, and clonotypes were matched between fractions using CDR3 nucleotide sequence together with V segment. VDJmatch was used to annotate antigen specificity against VDJdb, with one amino acid substitution allowed in CDR3.

The clonotype was recovered from a woman aged 18-29 years in good health. The chain is encoded by TRBV20-1 joined to TRBJ1-1; the central 7 bases match TRBD1. Input material: CD8+ T cells sorted from blood. The DNA sequence follows: TGCAGTGCGGGCAAAAGGGACAGCACTGAAGCTTTCTTT. This sequence encodes CSAGKRDSTEAFF.